This T cell receptor (beta chain) was identified in a study of blood T cell repertoires in COVID-19. About the research overall: Both acute and convalescent COVID-19 samples were obtained from the United States, Italy and Spain. T cells, B-cell-depleted T cells, or PBMCs supplied cDNA or gDNA.

In its sample, this clone was seen once. This CDR3 is also generated by other DNA sequences in the sample. Original processing methods: Amplified reference gene primers provided the basis for estimating nucleated cell counts. Using immunoSEQ multiplex PCR, the repertoire was profiled, and TCRdb retains in-frame clones only, with some absent. D and trimming come from the DNA, and the V and J calls and clone size come from that table. Among some 120,000 clones listed, approximately 84% were seen once. Trimming pared 2 bases from V and 3 bases from J, leaving 6 bases between. Germline loops: CDR1 MGHRA, CDR2 YSYEKL. The CDR3 contains 13 residues.

The chain recombines TRBV4-1 with TRBJ2-3; a weak D match, TRBD1 (5 bases). What was sequenced was peripheral blood. The sequence was obtained from a man between 65 and 80 years old with acute or convalescent COVID-19. The CDR3: CASSQQGTDTQYF. The CDR3, as DNA: TGCGCCAGCAGCCAACAGGGTACAGATACGCAGTATTTT.